This T cell receptor (beta chain) was recorded in a study of CD8 T cells in Susac syndrome (dated by TCRdb to between 2018 and 2021). For context, the study as a whole: The study used repertoire sequencing to test whether antigen drove CD8+ T cell activation and differentiation in Susac syndrome. The study compared CD8+ T cell repertoire clonality among 12 healthy donors, roughly 14 Susac syndrome patients and 15 multiple sclerosis patients. Findings and caveats that apply to the study as a whole: The study acknowledged that relatively few individuals were included in the TCR sequencing and HLA analysis.

Remarks on this clonotype: It lacks a known antigen. Base-call qualities are not available, and no considerably larger clone is one nucleotide away.

High-throughput TCR beta sequencing profiled peripheral blood CD8+ and CD4+ T cells from healthy donors, Susac syndrome patients and multiple sclerosis patients. The multiple sclerosis controls were treatment-naive patients who had stable or active relapsing-remitting disease and met the revised McDonald criteria. CD8+ TEMRA cells were enriched by FACS, while bulk CD8+ and CD4+ T cells were purified by magnetic negative isolation. Blood was collected in EDTA tubes and processed within 24 hours, with PBMCs isolated through density gradient centrifugation. PBMCs intended for TCR sequencing were cryopreserved in liquid nitrogen and were subsequently thawed in a 37 degrees C water bath. Purity of sorted or isolated CD4+, CD8+ and CD8+ TEMRA cells was at least 90%. RNA was extracted using the RNeasy kit, and about 0.45 to 1 microgram was reverse transcribed with random hexamers. The immunoSEQ multiplex PCR assay, which covers 54 Vbeta and 13 Jbeta segments, was used to amplify TCR beta CDR3 regions. PCR amplification bias was corrected using a synthetic template baseline for primer optimization and computational correction. The paper's processing steps were these. Reads were annotated to V, D and J genes according to IMGT and were analyzed with immunoSEQ Analyzer, with only productive sequences retained. Clonality was calculated as one minus the Shannon entropy normalized by log2 of the number of productive unique sequences. For each patient and control, public and private clones were evaluated among the 100 most prevalent clones. Clones were defined as Susac-specific if absent from the healthy and MS cohorts, from around 1,100 published viral clones and from other ImmuneACCESS disease sequences. TCRdb reprocessed the public reads (quality trimming at Q25 with fastp, clone calling with MiXCR) and kept in-frame beta chains. Here each entry gathers all rows of one CDR3 protein and keeps the most common genes and DNA. Clone size and V and J calls follow TCRdb, not the original study. The sample yields a few hundred thousand distinct CDR3 sequences; 85% to 90% were counted once. About 0.12% of the sample goes to the ten largest clones.

The CDR3 runs 14 residues from the cysteine to the phenylalanine. Of all the DNA, just the CDR3 is kept, 42 bases in frame from base 1. Sequences SGHRS (CDR1) and YFSETQ (CDR2) are obtained from the germline V gene. Trimming removed 4 bases from V and 2 bases from J; the gene matches leave 6 bases unexplained. Sample: CD8+ T cells from PBMCs. The V and J segments used are TRBV5-1 and TRBJ2-7; 7 junctional bases match TRBD2. The receptor's source is a human donor with multiple sclerosis. The CDR3 here reads CASSTSGTPYEQYF. The nucleotide sequence reads TGCGCCAGCAGCACCAGCGGGACCCCCTACGAGCAGTACTTC.